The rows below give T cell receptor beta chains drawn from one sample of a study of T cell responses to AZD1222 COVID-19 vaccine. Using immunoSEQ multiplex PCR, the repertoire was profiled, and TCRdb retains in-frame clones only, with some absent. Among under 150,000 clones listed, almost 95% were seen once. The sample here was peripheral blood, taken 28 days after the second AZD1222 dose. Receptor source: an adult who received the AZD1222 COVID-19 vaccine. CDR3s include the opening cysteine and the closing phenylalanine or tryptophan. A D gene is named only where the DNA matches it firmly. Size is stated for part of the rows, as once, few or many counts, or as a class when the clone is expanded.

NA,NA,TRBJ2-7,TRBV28,CASSFASSAGEQYF,TGTGCCAGCAGTTTTGCGTCCTCAGCGGGCGAGCAGTACTTC
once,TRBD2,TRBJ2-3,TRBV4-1,CASSQAGTITDTQYF,TGCGCCAGCAGCCAAGCCGGGACTATCACAGATACGCAGTATTTT
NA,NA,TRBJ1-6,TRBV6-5,CASFREELHF,TGTGCCAGCTTCAGAGAAGAACTCCACTTT
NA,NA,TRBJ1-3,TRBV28,CASRPQQRTSGNTIYF,TGTGCCAGCAGACCCCAACAGCGGACCTCTGGAAACACCATATATTTT
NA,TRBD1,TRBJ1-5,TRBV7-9,CASSGTVNQPQHF,TGTGCCAGCAGCGGGACAGTCAATCAGCCCCAGCATTTT
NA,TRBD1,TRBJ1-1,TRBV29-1,CSVDGPGGFGTEAFF,TGCAGCGTTGATGGACCAGGGGGGTTCGGCACTGAAGCTTTCTTT
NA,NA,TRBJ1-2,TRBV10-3,CAISEKSNYGYTF,TGTGCCATCAGTGAGAAGAGTAACTATGGCTACACCTTC
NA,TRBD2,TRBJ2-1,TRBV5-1,CASSGGVPSSYNEQFF,TGCGCCAGCAGCGGGGGGGTCCCCAGCTCCTACAATGAGCAGTTCTTC
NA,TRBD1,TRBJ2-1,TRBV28,CASGMTGDWHEQFF,TGTGCCAGCGGGATGACAGGGGATTGGCATGAGCAGTTCTTC
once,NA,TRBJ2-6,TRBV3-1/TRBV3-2,CASSQEGNRAGANVLTF,TGTGCCAGCAGCCAAGAAGGCAACAGGGCTGGGGCCAACGTCCTGACTTTC
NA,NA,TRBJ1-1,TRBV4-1,CASRRQPSGRGDTEAFF,TGCGCCAGCAGAAGACAACCTTCGGGCAGGGGAGACACTGAAGCTTTCTTT
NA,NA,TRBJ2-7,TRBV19,CASSINYEQYF,TGTGCCAGTAGTATAAACTACGAGCAGTACTTC
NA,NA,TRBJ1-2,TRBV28,CASSPDLAVRGYTF,TGTGCCAGCAGTCCGGACCTCGCAGTTCGTGGCTACACCTTC
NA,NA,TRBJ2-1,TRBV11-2,CASSLEAANEQFF,TGTGCCAGCAGCTTAGAGGCGGCAAATGAGCAGTTCTTC
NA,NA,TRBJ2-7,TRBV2,CASSMAGVISYEQYF,TGTGCCAGCAGTATGGCAGGGGTGATCTCCTACGAGCAGTACTTC
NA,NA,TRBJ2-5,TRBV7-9,CASSRARGQETQYF,TGTGCCAGCAGCCGAGCCAGGGGTCAAGAGACCCAGTACTTC
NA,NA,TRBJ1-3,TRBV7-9,CASGDTFSGNTIYF,TGTGCCAGCGGCGACACTTTCTCTGGAAACACCATATATTTT
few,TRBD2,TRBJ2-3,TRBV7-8,CASSLAGTSSRTDTQYF,TGTGCCAGCAGCCTGGCCGGGACTAGCAGTCGTACAGATACGCAGTATTTT
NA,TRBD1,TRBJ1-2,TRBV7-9,CASSRTGFNYGYTF,TGTGCCAGCAGCCGGACAGGATTTAACTATGGCTACACCTTC
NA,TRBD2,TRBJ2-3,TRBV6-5,CASTGGTSGTDTQYF,TGTGCCAGCACCGGGGGGACTAGCGGCACAGATACGCAGTATTTT
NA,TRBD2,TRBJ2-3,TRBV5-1,CASSRAGSTDTQYF,TGCGCCAGCTCCCGAGCGGGGAGCACAGATACGCAGTATTTT
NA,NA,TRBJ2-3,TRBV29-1,CSVEQGTDTQYF,TGCAGCGTTGAACAGGGCACAGATACGCAGTATTTT
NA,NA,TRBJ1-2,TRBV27,CASSHPYRGKNYGYTF,TGTGCCAGCAGTCACCCTTACCGGGGCAAAAACTATGGCTACACCTTC
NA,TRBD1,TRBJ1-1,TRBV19,CASSTGTGGLNTEAFF,TGTGCCAGTAGTACGGGGACAGGGGGCTTGAACACTGAAGCTTTCTTT
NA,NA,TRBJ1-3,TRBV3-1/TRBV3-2,CASSQGHSSGNTIYF,TGTGCCAGCAGCCAAGGACATTCCTCTGGAAACACCATATATTTT
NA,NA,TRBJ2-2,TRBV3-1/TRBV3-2,CASSQGNTGELFF,TGTGCCAGCAGCCAAGGCAACACCGGGGAGCTGTTTTTT
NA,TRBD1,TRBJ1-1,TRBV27,CASSFLDRALTEAFF,TGTGCCAGCAGTTTCCTGGACAGGGCGTTAACTGAAGCTTTCTTT
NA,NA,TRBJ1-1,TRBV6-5,CASETGHTEAFF,TGTGCCAGCGAGACCGGGCACACTGAAGCTTTCTTT
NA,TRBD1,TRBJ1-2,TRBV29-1,CSVEALMPGQGANYGYTF,TGCAGCGTTGAAGCTCTCATGCCGGGACAGGGGGCGAACTATGGCTACACCTTC
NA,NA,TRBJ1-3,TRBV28,CASSLSGNTIYF,TGTGCCAGCAGTTTAAGTGGAAACACCATATATTTT
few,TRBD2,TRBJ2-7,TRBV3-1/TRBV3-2,CASSQEWRETHGQYF,TGTGCCAGCAGCCAAGAATGGCGGGAGACCCACGGGCAGTACTTC
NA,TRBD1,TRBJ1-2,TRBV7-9,CASSFSGGDYGYTF,TGTGCCAGCAGCTTTTCAGGGGGGGACTATGGCTACACCTTC
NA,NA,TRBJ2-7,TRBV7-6,CASSLAHDYEQYF,TGTGCCAGCAGCCTCGCCCATGACTACGAGCAGTACTTC
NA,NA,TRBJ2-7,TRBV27,CASTQRFQYF,TGTGCCAGCACCCAAAGGTTTCAGTACTTC
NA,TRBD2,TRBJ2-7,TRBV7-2,CASSWGGSVEQYF,TGTGCCAGCAGCTGGGGGGGGTCTGTGGAGCAGTACTTC
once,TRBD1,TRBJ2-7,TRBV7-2,CASRQDRQGNYEQYF,TGTGCCAGCAGACAAGACCGACAGGGTAACTACGAGCAGTACTTC
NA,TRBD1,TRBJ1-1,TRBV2,CASSGPGTGLSQNTEAFF,TGTGCCAGCAGTGGCCCCGGGACAGGGCTATCACAGAACACTGAAGCTTTCTTT
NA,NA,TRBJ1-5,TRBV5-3,CARSLANNQPQHF,TGTGCCAGAAGCTTGGCCAACAATCAGCCCCAGCATTTT
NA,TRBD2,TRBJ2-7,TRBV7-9,CASSDHGSGRGHYEQYF,TGTGCCAGCAGCGACCATGGTAGCGGGAGGGGACACTACGAGCAGTACTTC
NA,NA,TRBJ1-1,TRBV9,CASSQDTNTEAFF,TGTGCCAGCAGCCAGGACACGAACACTGAAGCTTTCTTT
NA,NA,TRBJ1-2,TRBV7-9,CASRGGTSSGTF,TGTGCCAGCAGGGGTGGGACCAGTTCTGGCACCTTC
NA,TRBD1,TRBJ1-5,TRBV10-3,CAISPVGPGQGNQPQHF,TGTGCCATCAGTCCAGTGGGACCGGGACAGGGCAATCAGCCCCAGCATTTT
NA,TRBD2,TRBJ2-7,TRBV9,CASSVGLAGGEQYF,TGTGCCAGCAGCGTCGGGTTAGCGGGAGGCGAGCAGTACTTC
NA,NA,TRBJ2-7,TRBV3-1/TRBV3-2,CASSQEARKYF,TGTGCCAGCAGCCAGGAGGCTAGGAAGTACTTC
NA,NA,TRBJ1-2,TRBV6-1,CASSDSTGNGYTF,TGTGCCAGCAGTGATTCGACGGGAAATGGCTACACCTTC
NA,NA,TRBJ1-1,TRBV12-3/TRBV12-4,CASSSRTNTEAFF,TGTGCCAGCAGTTCCCGAACGAACACTGAAGCTTTCTTT
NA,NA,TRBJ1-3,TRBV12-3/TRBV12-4,CASRPGHENTIYF,TGTGCCAGCAGACCTGGACACGAAAACACCATATATTTT
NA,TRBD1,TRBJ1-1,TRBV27,CASSLFATGGITEAFF,TGTGCCAGCAGTTTATTTGCGACAGGGGGCATCACTGAAGCTTTCTTT
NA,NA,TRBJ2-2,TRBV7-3,CASSLVANTGELFF,TGTGCCAGCAGCTTAGTAGCGAACACCGGGGAGCTGTTTTTT
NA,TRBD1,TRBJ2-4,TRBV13,CASSWGGQGASKNIQYF,TGTGCCAGCAGCTGGGGTGGACAGGGGGCGTCCAAAAACATTCAGTACTTC
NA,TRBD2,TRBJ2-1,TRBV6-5,CASMRTSLSNEQFF,TGTGCCAGCATGAGGACTAGCCTCTCCAATGAGCAGTTCTTC
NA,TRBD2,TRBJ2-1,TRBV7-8,CASRASGSRGRRNEQFF,TGTGCCAGCCGGGCTAGCGGGAGCCGGGGTAGGAGGAATGAGCAGTTCTTC
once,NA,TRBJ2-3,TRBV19,CASSNRGHPTDTQYF,TGTGCCAGTAGTAACCGCGGACACCCCACAGATACGCAGTATTTT
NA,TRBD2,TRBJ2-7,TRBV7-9,CASSTSGLPYEQYF,TGTGCCAGCAGTACTAGCGGGCTCCCCTACGAGCAGTACTTC
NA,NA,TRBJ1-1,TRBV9,CASSVARTMNTEAFF,TGTGCCAGCAGCGTGGCGAGGACCATGAACACTGAAGCTTTCTTT
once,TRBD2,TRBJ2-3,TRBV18,CASSPRTSGSPDTQYF,TGTGCCAGCTCACCACGGACTAGCGGTAGTCCAGATACGCAGTATTTT
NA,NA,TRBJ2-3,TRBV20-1,CSAPLGDTQYF,TGCAGTGCGCCCCTGGGGGATACGCAGTATTTT
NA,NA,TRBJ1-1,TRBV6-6,CASSYGGGPEAFF,TGTGCCAGCAGTTACGGGGGGGGTCCGGAAGCTTTCTTT
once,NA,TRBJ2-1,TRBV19,CASSIRRLAGSYNEQFF,TGTGCCAGTAGTATCAGGCGTCTCGCGGGTTCCTACAATGAGCAGTTCTTC